Sequencing of this TCR beta chain was carried out in a study of low-dose radiotherapy and immunotherapy resistance in tumors. Time point indicated: before trial treatment. This CDR3 region has 16 residues. V gave up 5 bases and J gave up 0 bases; unmatched junction bases: 2. Germline V lookup: CDR1 MGHDK, CDR2 SYGVNS. TRAV- and TRBV-specific primers primed first-strand cDNA, covering alpha and beta chains. TCRs were put through roughly 19 PCR cycles of amplification with Phusion. A constant-region primer and the V-primer adapter served as the primer pair. From the reads, TCRdb called clonotypes with MiXCR, one entry per CDR3 protein. The sample contains approximately 90,000 distinct CDR3 sequences, just under 9.5% of which appear only once. Many counts were recorded for this clonotype.

The sample here was PBMCs, taken before treatment. V and J are TRBV25-1 and TRBJ2-3, with TRBD2 matching 13 bases. The TCR comes from a male donor with prostate cancer. The CDR3 region has the DNA TGTGCCAGCAGTCCGGGACTAGCGGGAAGCACAGATACGCAGTATTTT. It codes for CASSPGLAGSTDTQYF.